The rows below give T cell receptor beta chains drawn from one sample of a study of OX40 agonist ivuxolimab in advanced cancers. Some clones are missing from TCRdb's copy, which holds only in-frame ones; the method was immunoSEQ multiplex PCR. The table has approximately 67,000 clones, about 93% seen once. Sequenced here: CD4+ or CD8+ T cells sorted from blood, sampled in a trial of the OX40 agonist ivuxolimab. These TCRs come from an adult with an advanced solid tumor such as melanoma, head and neck, liver or kidney cancer. CDR3s include the opening cysteine and the closing phenylalanine or tryptophan. A D gene is named only where the DNA matches it firmly. Clone size, where shown, is once, few, many, or a class for clones that have expanded.

d_call clone_size j_call v_call cdr3_nt cdr3_aa
NA once TRBJ1-5 TRBV2 TGTGCCAGCAGTGAGACAGAAAATTGGAGCAATCAGCCCCAGCATTTT CASSETENWSNQPQHF
TRBD1 NA TRBJ2-7 TRBV5-5 TGTGCCAGCAGCTGGACAGGGGGGGCCTACGAGCAGTACTTC CASSWTGGAYEQYF
NA few TRBJ1-1 TRBV14 TGTGCCAGCAGCCAAGATGAGGTTCAATGGAACACTGAAGCTTTCTTT CASSQDEVQWNTEAFF
NA NA TRBJ2-5 TRBV30 TGTGCCTGGAGTGTACAAGACCCCAGAGAGACCCAGTACTTC CAWSVQDPRETQYF
NA NA TRBJ2-3 TRBV19 TGTGCCAGTAGTATGGGCCTATATAGGGGCGGGAGCACAGATACGCAGTATTTT CASSMGLYRGGSTDTQYF
NA NA TRBJ2-7 TRBV2 TGTGCCAGCAGTGAAGGGGCTGCCCGCTCCTACGAGCAGTACTTC CASSEGAARSYEQYF
NA NA TRBJ1-1 TRBV7-9 TGTGCCAGCGAGACGTCAATAGGTAGAAATGAAGCTTTCTTT CASETSIGRNEAFF
TRBD1 NA TRBJ1-5 TRBV30 TGTGCCTGGAGTGTGGGACAGGGCAATCAGCCCCAGCATTTT CAWSVGQGNQPQHF
NA few TRBJ1-1 TRBV9 TGTGCCAGCGCCCGTGGGGGTGAAGCTTTCTTT CASARGGEAFF
NA NA TRBJ2-1 TRBV7-2 TGTGCCAGCAGCTTAGATCCGGGGTCAGCCTACAATGAGCAGTTCTTC CASSLDPGSAYNEQFF
NA NA TRBJ1-2 TRBV15 TGTGCCACGGCCGACAGTACTAACTATGGCTACACCTTC CATADSTNYGYTF
NA NA TRBJ2-3 TRBV7-9 TGTGCCAGCAGCTTGGAACAGAGCACAGATACGCAGTATTTT CASSLEQSTDTQYF
TRBD2 once TRBJ2-1 TRBV25-1 TGTGCCAGCAGTCCGGGACTAGCTATTGAGCAGTTCTTC CASSPGLAIEQFF
TRBD1 NA TRBJ2-7 TRBV13 TGTGCCAGCAGCCCACAGGGGGATTCCTACGAGCAGTACTTC CASSPQGDSYEQYF
NA NA TRBJ2-7 TRBV30 TGTGCCTGGAGTGGGGACTCCTTGACCTACGAGCAGTACTTC CAWSGDSLTYEQYF
TRBD2 NA TRBJ2-7 TRBV7-2 TGTGCCAGCAGCTCGGGACTAGCGGGAGAAGACGAGCAGTACTTC CASSSGLAGEDEQYF
NA NA TRBJ2-5 TRBV5-4 TGTGCCAGCAGCTTGTACAGACCTTTCCAAGAGACCCAGTACTTC CASSLYRPFQETQYF
NA NA TRBJ1-1 TRBV4-1 TGCGCCAGCAGCCAAGATCCTCTGGGGGCGACCACTGAAGCTTTCTTT CASSQDPLGATTEAFF
NA NA TRBJ1-1 TRBV6-5 TGTGCCAGCAGTTACTATGGGAACACTGAAGCTTTCTTT CASSYYGNTEAFF
NA NA TRBJ2-1 TRBV28 TGTGCCAGCAGTTTTGCAGGCGCCTACAATGAGCAGTTCTTC CASSFAGAYNEQFF
NA NA TRBJ2-7 TRBV7-2 TGTGCCAGCAGCTATCCCTCCGGGAGCGAGCAGTACTTC CASSYPSGSEQYF
TRBD2 NA TRBJ2-2 TRBV4-1 TGCGCCAGCAGCCCGGGACTAGCGGGGGGGCGGTGGGAGCTGTTTTTT CASSPGLAGGRWELFF
NA few TRBJ1-1 TRBV30 TGTGCCTGGAGTGACAGTGTCACTGAAGCTTTCTTT CAWSDSVTEAFF
NA NA TRBJ1-2 TRBV9 TGTGCCAGCAGCGTAGAACAGACAGCCAGCTATGGCTACACCTTC CASSVEQTASYGYTF
NA NA TRBJ2-5 TRBV7-2 TGTGCCAGCAGCTTAGTGGGCAGTGAAGAGACCCAGTACTTC CASSLVGSEETQYF
TRBD2 NA TRBJ2-3 TRBV6-6 TGTGCCAGCAGTTACTCTTTAGCGGGAGTGACAGATACGCAGTATTTT CASSYSLAGVTDTQYF
NA NA TRBJ2-1 TRBV28 TGTGCCAGCTCCCTGGGGTCCTACAATGAGCAGTTCTTC CASSLGSYNEQFF
TRBD1 NA TRBJ1-3 TRBV5-5 TGTGCCAGCAGCACGGGACAGGGGTCTGGAAACACCATATATTTT CASSTGQGSGNTIYF
NA NA TRBJ1-5 TRBV28 TGTGCCAGCAGGCTCCTCGTTTCCTCGGCGGATAGCAATCAGCCCCAGCATTTT CASRLLVSSADSNQPQHF
NA NA TRBJ2-7 TRBV11-3 TGTGCCAGCAGCTTAAAGTCGCCCTTCTACGAGCAGTACTTC CASSLKSPFYEQYF
NA few TRBJ1-6 TRBV30 TGTGCCTGGGGGGCCGGGGGTGGTTCACCCCTCCACTTT CAWGAGGGSPLHF
NA NA TRBJ1-2 TRBV6-5 TGTGCCAGCAGAGCGGGGGCTCGTTTCTATGGCTACACCTTC CASRAGARFYGYTF
NA NA TRBJ2-4 TRBV6-5 TGTGCCATCCACCCTCCCAGTCCTAAGAACATTCAGTACTTC CAIHPPSPKNIQYF
NA NA TRBJ2-5 TRBV19 TGTGCCAGTAGCCAATTCCCATCGGTGGGGGTCCTAGGAGAGACCCAGTACTTC CASSQFPSVGVLGETQYF
NA once TRBJ2-7 TRBV29-1 TGCAGCGTTGAAAATCTATTTCGACAGCAGTACTTC CSVENLFRQQYF
NA few TRBJ1-6 TRBV2 TGTGCCAGCACTAGGACCGAGCTAAATAATTCACCCCTCCACTTT CASTRTELNNSPLHF
TRBD1 NA TRBJ1-5 TRBV15 TGTGCCACCAGCTTCTGGACAGGAGATAATCAGCCCCAGCATTTT CATSFWTGDNQPQHF